The T cell receptor beta chain under discussion was sequenced for a study of T-cell memory formation after mild COVID-19. Study in general: Largely, TCR clusters stayed within a single donor.

Findings and caveats of the study: A second wave of clones peaked on day 37, and their SARS-CoV-2 specificity went unconfirmed. The pre-infection memory compartment contained some responding clones, suggesting cross-reactive memory joined.

With 2 bases removed from V and 3 bases from J, the gap between germline ends came to 8 bases. This CDR3 region has 13 residues. Germline assignment: CDR1 SGHTA and CDR2 FQGNSA. TCRdb analysed the 5' RACE reads with MiXCR anew, one entry per CDR3 protein. The sample includes hundreds of thousands of distinct CDR3 sequences, over 15% of them seen just once. Regarding this clonotype: The antigen remains undetermined.

Source material: PBMCs or a T cell subset sorted from them (not recorded which). The chain has TRBV7-2 and TRBJ2-7; D call uncertain. The clonotype originates from an adult woman who had mild COVID-19 (a few samples of this study predate the infection). Cell type and time point are not known. The CDR3 is CASSLFRIYEQYF. The CDR3 DNA reads TGTGCCAGCAGCTTATTTCGGATCTACGAGCAGTACTTC.